The 9 T cell receptor beta chains presented below share a single source sample, sequenced in a study of CD8 T cells in ankylosing spondylitis. TCRdb fed the 5' RACE reads into MiXCR, producing one record per CDR3 protein. The profile shows under 400,000 distinct CDR3 sequences, under 14% of them singletons. The sample comprised blood, either unsorted or a sorted T cell fraction (not recorded which). All receptors come from a female donor with ankylosing spondylitis or in good health (not recorded which).

This clonotype showed up many times. This chain joins TRBV5-1 and TRBJ2-7; 7 bases fit TRBD1. In germline, CDR1 is SGHRS, CDR2 YFSETQ. The CDR3 has 15 amino acids. Trimming took 4 bases from V and 3 from J; bases not matched to a gene: 10. The CDR3 nucleotides read TGCGCCAGCAGCGCGGTAGGGGGCGGAGGCTACGAGCAGTACTTC. It translates to CASSAVGGGGYEQYF.

This clonotype was counted at least ten times. The rearrangement uses TRBV20-1 and TRBJ2-1; 12 bases map to TRBD2. The CDR3 contains 14 residues. The germline CDR1 and CDR2 sequences are DFQATT and SNEGSKA (reference sequence). Unmatched junction bases numbered 13, after V lost 6 bases and J lost 13 bases. CDR3 nucleotide sequence: TGCAGTGCCAACCCGGGACTAGCGGGTCTGGAACAGTTCTTC. Its protein is CSANPGLAGLEQFF.

This clonotype was seen many times. This chain connects TRBV10-1 to TRBJ2-3, with D possibly being TRBD2 (7 bases). From germline, CDR1 is WNHNN and CDR2 SYGVQD (reference sequence). V lost 8 bases, J lost 2 bases, and 14 bases lay in between. CDR3 length equals 14 residues. The CDR3 DNA is TGCGCCAGCGCGGCGGGGGCTAACACAGATACGCAGTATTTT. This sequence encodes CASAAGANTDTQYF.

This clonotype has ten or more counts. The DNA for the CDR3 is TGTGCCAGCAGCACCAGGGGAGCAGTCACAGATACGCAGTATTTT. This codes for CASSTRGAVTDTQYF. The J gene is TRBJ2-3, the V gene TRBV7-2; D is possibly TRBD1 (6 bases). The CDR3 has 15 amino acids. V lost 5 bases and J 2 bases, leaving 14 bases between the germline ends. CDR1 is SGHTA, CDR2 FQGNSA, per germline.

This clonotype was picked up many times. The CDR3 DNA follows: TGCAGCTACCGTCCCGGGAAAACAGCCACAGATACGCAGTATTTT. It translates to CSYRPGKTATDTQYF. The chain couples TRBV29-1 to TRBJ2-3, with a possible D match to TRBD2 (5 bases). Trimming removed 8 bases at V and 2 bases at J, with 20 bases between. Germline V gene sequence: CDR1 SQVTM, CDR2 ANQGSEA. This CDR3 is 15 amino acids long.

The chain links TRBV5-1 to TRBJ2-7, with D possibly matching TRBD2 (5 bases). V was cut by 1 base and J by 3 bases, with 11 bases left in between. The length of the CDR3 is 14 residues. The germline V gene encodes CDR1 SGHRS and CDR2 YFSETQ. The CDR3 loop reads CASSLRGLFYEQYF. In DNA form, the CDR3 reads TGCGCCAGCAGCTTGCGGGGTTTGTTCTACGAGCAGTACTTC. Full variable domain (remainder filled in from reference TRBV5-1 and TRBJ2-7): KAGVTQTPRYLIKTRGQQVTLSCSPISGHRSVSWYQQTPGQGLQFLFEYFSETQRNKGNFPGRFSGRQFSNSRSEMNVSTLELGDSALYLCASSLRGLFYEQYFGPGTRLTVT.

This clonotype occurred many times. This chain uses TRBV9 with TRBJ1-2; TRBD1 might be the D (5 bases). Trimming took off 3 bases at V and 7 bases at J, with 19 bases between the two ends. CDR3 length: 15 amino acids. Germline values: CDR1 SGDLS, CDR2 YYNGEE. CDR3 amino acids: CASSGLIGARGGYTF. The CDR3 DNA is TGTGCCAGCAGCGGCCTAATCGGGGCGCGGGGTGGCTACACCTTC.

This clonotype was seen many times. This chain links TRBV28 with TRBJ1-5; D gene unclear. V lost 6 bases to trimming and J lost 4 bases, with 10 bases between them. The length of the CDR3 is 13 residues. Germline CDR1 and CDR2: MDHEN and SYDVKM. CDR3 sequence: CASRPSGNQPQHF. Here the CDR3 DNA reads TGTGCCAGCAGACCCTCGGGGAATCAGCCCCAGCATTTT.

This clonotype was observed at least ten times. V usage is TRBV4-3 and J usage is TRBJ2-1; TRBD2 aligns across 7 bases. The germline V gene has CDR1 LGHNA and CDR2 YSLEER. The CDR3 covers 16 residues. Trimming removed 0 bases from V and 3 bases from J; junction bases left unmatched: 5. The DNA of the CDR3 is TGCGCCAGCAGCCAAGATTACGGGGGGTACTACAATGAGCAGTTCTTC. Amino acids: CASSQDYGGYYNEQFF.